The 3 T cell receptor beta chains presented below share a single source sample, sequenced in a study of blood T cell repertoires in COVID-19. Sequencing was performed with immunoSEQ multiplex PCR; in TCRdb, only in-frame clones are kept and a portion is missing. The sample shows roughly 300,000 clones, roughly 86% of them seen only once. Specimen: peripheral blood. These receptors were taken from a woman between 50 and 59 years old who had recovered from COVID-19.

The rearrangement uses TRBV4-2 and TRBJ2-2; 9 nucleotides match TRBD2. The CDR3 extends over 19 amino acids. Germline assignment: CDR1 LGHNA and CDR2 YNFKEQ. V lost 0 bases to trimming and J lost 3 bases; unmatched junction nucleotides: 11. CDR3: CASSQDELAGNRDTGELFF. In DNA, the CDR3 is TGTGCCAGCAGCCAAGACGAGCTAGCGGGAAACCGGGACACCGGGGAGCTGTTTTTT.

The rearrangement uses TRBV4-2 and TRBJ1-2; D remains ambiguous. The germline V gene has CDR1 LGHNA and CDR2 YNFKEQ. The CDR3 totals 15 residues. V was clipped by 3 bases and J by 4 bases, with 15 bases between them. CDR3: CASSHVGEGIYGYTF. DNA of the CDR3: TGTGCCAGCAGCCATGTAGGAGAAGGTATCTATGGCTACACCTTC.

This clone has only a few counts. CDR3 amino acids: CASSSGLARDTQYF. In DNA form, the CDR3 reads TGTGCCAGCAGCTCGGGACTAGCGAGAGATACGCAGTATTTT. The chain links TRBV7-2 to TRBJ2-3, with 10 bases that match TRBD2. The CDR3 runs 14 residues. V was clipped by 4 bases and J by 5 bases; unmatched bases: 3. CDR1 and CDR2 from the germline V gene are SGHTA and FQGNSA.